The present T cell receptor beta chain was sequenced within a study of T-cell memory formation after mild COVID-19 (dated by TCRdb to the early 2020s). In the study overall: Most TCR sequence clusters were specific to one of the two donors. Longitudinal TCRalpha and TCRbeta repertoire sequencing tracked T-cell clones expanding and contracting after mild COVID-19 in a couple of donors. Two young, previously healthy adult volunteers made up the cohort, one male and one female. Overall study outcomes, separate from this receptor: Some responding clones were found in pre-infection memory, which suggests that pre-existing cross-reactive memory T cells took part in the SARS-CoV-2 response. SARS-CoV-2 specificity of the second-wave clones peaking on day 37 was not confirmed. Only a couple of mild cases were covered in the study, and larger cohorts including severe cases with pre-infection samples were considered necessary. Contracting CD4+ clones appeared mostly in the CM and EM memory subsets, whereas CD8+ clones were enriched in EMRA. Balanced CD4/CD8 phenotypes were observed for clones contracting from day 15 to 85, whereas a bias towards CD4+ was observed for a second wave of clones expanding from day 15 to 37.

Ficoll-Paque density gradient centrifugation was the method used to isolate PBMCs. The listed sequencing device is Illumina NovaSeq 6000. Using 5'RACE with constant-segment primers, TCRalpha and TCRbeta cDNA libraries were constructed, with sample barcodes and unique molecular identifiers added in the process. Trizol reagent was used to extract RNA from every sample. Amplification of the libraries took two PCR steps, and the second step added a second sample barcode plus Illumina TruSeq adapters. Sequencing of libraries was performed on an Illumina NovaSeq with 2 x 150 bp paired-end reads. In the authors' own workflow: Demultiplexing of reads and collapsing into UMI-guided consensus sequences were performed with migec v1.2.7. Using mixcr v2.1.11, UMI consensuses were aligned to TRA and TRB V and J templates and then assembled into clonotypes. A clonotype was counted as expanded or contracted only when both edgeR and NoisET called the clonotype significant, with the noise models trained on biological replicates. For edgeR calls, the thresholds were a false discovery rate-adjusted p below 0.01 and a log2 fold-change of 1. As an exploratory analysis of dynamics, max-normalized trajectories of the 1000 most abundant clonotypes were examined with PCA combined with hierarchical clustering. Separately sequenced CD4+ and CD8+ repertoires were used to assign a CD4 or CD8 phenotype to each responding clone. TCRdb took the public reads, trimmed them with fastp at Q25, ran MiXCR for clone calling and kept in-frame beta chains. For every CDR3 protein sequence, its rows merge into one entry that carries the most common genes and DNA. The authors' filters were not applied to this entry. This sample lists 100,000 to 150,000 distinct CDR3 sequences; over 15% were detected once. Roughly 5% of the sample is held by the ten biggest clonotypes.

This clonotype has more than one count but fewer than ten. This receptor's antigen is unknown. No per-base quality is available; no much larger clone lies one base away. Material for sequencing was PBMCs or a T cell subset sorted from them (not recorded which). The clonotype originates from a man younger than 30 who had mild COVID-19 (a few samples of this study predate the infection). The sample titles of this study are shuffled in the database, so cell type and time point are left out; the donor was told from shared clones.

The CDR3 reads as follows: CSARWQEKLFF. The nucleotide sequence reads as follows: TGCAGTGCTAGATGGCAGGAAAAACTGTTTTTT. The chain is encoded by TRBV20-1 joined to TRBJ1-4, with the D segment identity uncertain. From its cysteine to its phenylalanine, the CDR3 spans 11 amino acids. Of all the DNA, just the CDR3 is kept, 33 bases in frame from base 1. According to the germline V gene (reference sequence), CDR1 reads DFQATT and CDR2 reads SNEGSKA. V gives up 2 bases and J gives up 8 bases, and the segment between their germline ends measures 6 bases.